This TCR beta chain was profiled in a study of shared T cell receptors in the human thymus. Assay used: immunoSEQ multiplex PCR; TCRdb lists only in-frame clones, some missing. The data show 700,000 or so clones, around 85% seen once. The trim removed 2 bases at V and 8 bases at J, leaving 6 bases unmatched. Looked up from germline, CDR1 is KGHSH and CDR2 is LQKENI. CDR3 size: 14 residues. These sequences were also reported in another study, on human thymus T cells. That work adds: Each of the donors was a healthy Finnish infant who was undergoing open corrective cardiac surgery for congenital heart defects. Resections were taken during corrective heart surgery, and the thymus tissue came from these. It looked as if thymic and blood repertoires used V and J genes in a biased way. In unrelated individuals, thymic repertoires overlapped highly, according to related research.

V usage is TRBV18 and J usage is TRBJ1-2; 9 positions match TRBD1. The sample comprised thymocytes. The receptor comes from a girl under three years old with a congenital heart defect. The CDR3 DNA sequence: TGTGCCAGCTCACCATCTCGGACAGGGGACGGCTACACCTTC. Encoded protein: CASSPSRTGDGYTF.